Below are 24 T cell receptor beta chains sequenced from a single sample in a study of human T cells and chemical hapten exposure. TCRdb processed the RACE reads anew with MiXCR; each CDR3 protein has one entry. The table shows fewer than 100,000 distinct CDR3 sequences, with 9.3% occurring only once. As for time point: patch test 2, 6 weeks after DPC sensitization. The treatment denotes: therapeutic diphenylcyclopropenone sensitization with weekly scalp DPC. Sequencing was performed on whole blood, taken in connection with sensitization to the hapten diphenylcyclopropenone (DPC). These receptors all come from a woman aged 40 to 55 with alopecia areata. Some clones in this sample may be carry-over from other donors' samples.

This clonotype turned up a few times. The J gene is TRBJ2-1, the V gene TRBV6-2 or TRBV6-3; D is possibly TRBD2 (6 bases). The V end lost 8 bases, the J end lost 3 bases, and 11 bases lay between the germline ends. CDR1 MNHEY and CDR2 SVGEGT come from the germline V gene. CDR3 length equals 13 residues. CDR3 amino acids: CASAGMNYNEQFF. CDR3 in DNA: TGTGCCAGCGCGGGGATGAACTACAATGAGCAGTTCTTC.

In this sample, this clonotype turned up many times. The rearrangement joins TRBV7-2 to TRBJ1-1; no definite D call. Trimming took 5 bases from V and 5 from J, leaving 21 bases between them. The germline CDR1 and CDR2 sequences are SGHTA and FQGNSA. This CDR3 has 16 amino acids. The CDR3 region has the DNA TGTGCCAGCAGCCCCACCCTAATTCGGGTGGGGACTGAAGCTTTCTTT. Encoded protein: CASSPTLIRVGTEAFF.

This clonotype has only a few counts. The rearrangement joins TRBV6-5 to TRBJ1-2; D is perhaps TRBD1 (5 bases). The CDR3 is made up of 15 amino acids. V shed 5 bases and J shed 3 bases, with 16 bases lying between them. Germline-derived CDR1 and CDR2 are MNHEY and SVGAGI. Here the CDR3 reads CASSGGRSPDYGYTF. DNA for the CDR3: TGTGCCAGCAGTGGGGGACGAAGCCCGGACTATGGCTACACCTTC.

This clonotype was seen at least ten times. The rearrangement uses TRBV19 and TRBJ2-3; D is unresolved. The CDR3 is made up of 13 amino acids. The germline V gene has CDR1 LNHDA and CDR2 SQIVND (reference sequence). V lost 1 base and J lost 7, with 9 bases in between. The CDR3 protein is CASSIGVSNTQYF. CDR3 in DNA: TGTGCCAGTAGTATAGGCGTGTCAAATACGCAGTATTTT.

This clonotype was observed a handful of times. V usage is TRBV5-4 and J usage is TRBJ2-1; TRBD1 matches at 8 bases. Per germline, CDR1 SGHNT and CDR2 YYREEE (reference sequence). CDR3 length: 14 residues. V dropped 4 bases and J dropped 8; count of bases not matched to a gene: 8. The CDR3, as DNA: TGTGCCAGCAGCCCCCAGGGGGCGGGATATGAGCAGTTCTTC. Amino acid sequence: CASSPQGAGYEQFF.

At least ten counts were recorded for this clonotype. The V gene is TRBV6-5, the J gene TRBJ2-2; D gene unclear. Per germline, CDR1 MNHEY and CDR2 SVGAGI. This CDR3 is 14 amino acids long. The V end lost 4 bases, the J end lost 6 bases, and 12 bases lay between the germline ends. The CDR3 region has the DNA TGTGCCAGCAGTTGGATGTCTCTCGCCGGGGAGCTGTTTTTT. Amino acid sequence: CASSWMSLAGELFF.

V usage is TRBV9 and J usage is TRBJ2-7, with D unclear. The CDR3 sequence is 13 residues long. V lost 0 bases and J lost 5, with 9 bases in between. CDR1 SGDLS and CDR2 YYNGEE come from the germline V gene. The CDR3 loop is CASSVGGGHEQYF. The CDR3 region has the DNA TGTGCCAGCAGCGTAGGGGGTGGCCACGAGCAGTACTTC.

The chain couples TRBV7-8 to TRBJ2-3; 7 nucleotides align to TRBD1. V lost 5 bases, J lost 8 bases, and 7 bases stayed unmatched. The V gene's germline CDR1 is SGHVS and CDR2 FQNEAQ. CDR3 length: 13 amino acids. This CDR3 reads CASSGDRVATQYF. The CDR3 region has the DNA TGTGCCAGCAGCGGAGACAGGGTAGCTACGCAGTATTTT.

This clonotype was seen only a few times. This sequence joins TRBV21-1 and TRBJ2-1; the table's D call, TRBD2, was not checked against the DNA. TRBV21-1 is a recognized pseudogene. The CDR3 extends over 17 amino acids. The CDR3 loop is CASSRLAGELLTNEQFF. The CDR3 DNA reads TGTGCCAGCAGTCGACTAGCGGGAGAGCTGTTAACAAATGAGCAGTTCTTC.

The V call is TRBV6-6, the J call TRBJ2-1, with TRBD1 matching 7 bases. The CDR3 length is 15 residues. V trimming: 7 bases; J trimming: 0 bases; junction bases outside the gene matches: 6. Looked up from germline, CDR1 is MNHNY and CDR2 is SVGAGI (reference sequence). The CDR3 DNA sequence: TGTGCCAGCAACGACCGACAGGGCTCCTACAATGAGCAGTTCTTC. Encoded protein: CASNDRQGSYNEQFF.

Concerning this clonotype: This may come from a read error, since a much larger clone is one base off. The J gene is TRBJ1-2, the V gene TRBV30, with 9 bases lining up with TRBD1. Losses at the gene ends were 3 bases for V and 10 bases for J; bases not matched to a gene: 9. This CDR3 is 13 amino acids long. The germline CDR1 and CDR2 sequences are GTSNPN and SVGIG (reference sequence). Here the CDR3 reads CAWRPGQGPYYTF. CDR3 bases: TGTGCCTGGAGACCGGGACAGGGCCCTTACTACACCTTC.

This clonotype was picked up a small number of times. V usage is TRBV2 and J usage is TRBJ2-1, with 9 bases aligning to TRBD2. Germline V gene sequence: CDR1 SNHLY, CDR2 FYNNEI. This CDR3 has 15 residues. The V and J ends lost 6 bases and 1 base, in that order; junction bases with no gene match: 4. This CDR3 is CASRGGRGSYNEQFF. The CDR3 DNA is TGTGCCAGCAGGGGCGGGAGGGGATCCTACAATGAGCAGTTCTTC. Full variable domain (remainder filled in from reference TRBV2 and TRBJ2-1): EPEVTQTPSHQVTQMGQEVILRCVPISNHLYFYWYRQILGQKVEFLVSFYNNEISEKSEIFDDQFSVERPDGSNFTLKIRSTKLEDSAMYFCASRGGRGSYNEQFFGPGTRLTVL.

In its sample, this clonotype was seen a few times. The chain couples TRBV9 to TRBJ1-1, with a possible D match to TRBD1 (6 bases). The V gene lost 3 bases and the J gene lost 3 bases, with 12 bases spanning the gap. The V gene's germline CDR1 is SGDLS and CDR2 YYNGEE. CDR3 size: 14 residues. As DNA, the CDR3 is TGTGCCAGCAGCGGAGAAAACAGGGACACTGAAGCTTTCTTT. This encodes CASSGENRDTEAFF.

This clonotype was seen a few times. This chain joins TRBV6-1 and TRBJ1-2; D might be TRBD1 (5 bases). The CDR3 contains 12 residues. Germline V gene lookup returns CDR1 MNHNS and CDR2 SASEGT. With 8 bases removed from V and 2 bases from J, the gap between germline ends came to 9 bases. The DNA of the CDR3 is TGTGCCAGCCTCGGGGCCAACTATGGCTACACCTTC. It codes for CASLGANYGYTF.

Ten or more counts support this clonotype. The V and J genes are TRBV29-1 and TRBJ2-2; 7 positions match TRBD1. The CDR3 extends over 14 amino acids. The V gene's germline CDR1 is SQVTM and CDR2 ANQGSEA. After removal of 6 bases from V and 4 bases from J, the junction contained 8 bases not matched to a gene. The CDR3 is CSVSRSGGTGELFF. For the CDR3, the DNA is TGCAGCGTGTCCCGTTCAGGGGGCACCGGGGAGCTGTTTTTT.

In its sample, this clonotype was seen many times. The gene calls are TRBV9 and TRBJ2-1; 7 bases are a match to TRBD2. The germline V gene has CDR1 SGDLS and CDR2 YYNGEE. The CDR3 extends over 16 amino acids. J gave up 10 bases and V 3 bases, and 16 bases lay outside the gene matches. The chain's CDR3 is CASSGTRQTSRGEQFF. As DNA, the CDR3 is TGTGCCAGCAGCGGAACCCGGCAGACTAGCCGGGGGGAGCAGTTCTTC. Full variable domain (outside the CDR3, taken from reference TRBV9 and TRBJ2-1): DSGVTQTPKHLITATGQRVTLRCSPRSGDLSVYWYQQSLDQGLQFLIQYYNGEERAKGNILERFSAQQFPDLHSELNLSSLELGDSALYFCASSGTRQTSRGEQFFGPGTRLTVL.

This clonotype occurred a few times. The V and J genes are TRBV7-3 and TRBJ2-7; perhaps TRBD1 as D (6 bases). Germline values: CDR1 SGHTA, CDR2 FQGTGA. The CDR3 length is 14 residues. The ends were cut back, 5 bases at V and 5 bases at J, with 16 bases in the middle. CDR3 region: CASSQGQGFHEQYF. DNA for the CDR3: TGTGCCAGCAGCCAAGGCCAGGGGTTTCACGAGCAGTACTTC.

This clonotype was seen many times. The chain combines TRBV5-8 with TRBJ2-3; 11 nucleotides align to TRBD1. V was pared by 4 bases and J by 4 bases, with 5 bases of the junction left unmatched. The CDR3 totals 15 residues. Germline V gene sequence: CDR1 SGHTS, CDR2 YDEGEE. CDR3 sequence: CASSKGTGGADTQYF. DNA of the CDR3: TGTGCCAGCAGCAAAGGGACAGGGGGTGCAGATACGCAGTATTTT.

This clonotype has ten or more counts. The chain joins TRBV6-1 to TRBJ2-3; TRBD2 agrees at 12 bases. The CDR3 is 15 amino acids. Germline V CDR1 and CDR2: MNHNS, SASEGT. The V gene end was trimmed by 4 bases and the J gene end by 6 bases; junction bases not matched to a gene: 5. The CDR3 coding sequence is TGTGCCAGCAGTGCTCTAGCGGGAGGGCCGGATACGCAGTATTTT. The encoded protein is CASSALAGGPDTQYF.

This clonotype has a count of ten or more. The chain couples TRBV12-3 or TRBV12-4 to TRBJ1-4, with a tentative D call TRBD1 (5 bases). V lost 6 bases and J 4 bases, leaving 15 bases between the germline ends. This CDR3 region has 15 residues. The CDR3 region has the DNA TGTGCCAGCAGCCCCTCGAGGACACATAATGAAAAACTGTTTTTT. Translated: CASSPSRTHNEKLFF.

This clonotype was detected many times. V gene TRBV3-1 combines with J gene TRBJ1-1, with D unresolved. The CDR3 has 15 residues. Trimming took off 2 bases at V and 0 bases at J, with 10 bases between the two ends. Germline V CDR1 and CDR2: LGHDT, YNNKEL (reference sequence). The CDR3 nucleotides are TGTGCCAGCAGCCAACCAAGTACCTTGAACACTGAAGCTTTCTTT. Its protein is CASSQPSTLNTEAFF.

This clonotype was observed many times. V gene TRBV28 combines with J gene TRBJ2-5; possibly TRBD2 for D (7 bases). Germline V gene sequence: CDR1 MDHEN, CDR2 SYDVKM. This CDR3 is built from 15 residues. The V end was cut by 6 bases, the J end by 4 bases, with 18 bases between. The CDR3 sequence is CASSPRGGRRETQYF. The CDR3 DNA sequence: TGTGCCAGCAGCCCAAGGGGGGGAAGGAGAGAGACCCAGTACTTC.

This clonotype was counted many times. The gene calls are TRBV4-3 and TRBJ2-2; D is ambiguous. This CDR3 has 21 residues. V dropped 0 bases and J dropped 0 bases, with 23 bases sitting between them. In germline, CDR1 is LGHNA, CDR2 YSLEER. CDR3 sequence: CASSQDRRVNGLLTNTGELFF. CDR3 DNA sequence: TGCGCCAGCAGCCAAGATCGGAGAGTAAATGGGCTTCTGACGAACACCGGGGAGCTGTTTTTT.

The CDR3 region has the DNA TGTGCCAGCAGCTTAGTCGCGACTAGAGGGACCAACGTCCTGACTTTC. It yields the protein CASSLVATRGTNVLTF. The chain joins TRBV7-8 to TRBJ2-6; D possibly corresponds to TRBD2 (6 bases). V lost 1 base, J lost 8 bases, and 15 bases lay in between. CDR3 length: 16 residues. The germline gives CDR1 SGHVS, CDR2 FQNEAQ.